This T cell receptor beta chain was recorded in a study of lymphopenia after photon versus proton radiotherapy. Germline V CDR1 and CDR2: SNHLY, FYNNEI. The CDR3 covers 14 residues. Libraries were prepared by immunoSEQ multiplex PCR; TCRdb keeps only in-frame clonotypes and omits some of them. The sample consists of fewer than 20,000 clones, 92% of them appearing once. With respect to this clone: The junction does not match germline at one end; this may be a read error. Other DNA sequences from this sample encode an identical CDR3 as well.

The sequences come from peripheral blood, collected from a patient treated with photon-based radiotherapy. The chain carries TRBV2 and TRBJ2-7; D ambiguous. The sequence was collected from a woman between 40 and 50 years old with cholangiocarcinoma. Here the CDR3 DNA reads TGTGCCAGCAGTGAGTTTGTAAGCTCCTACGAGCAATACTTC. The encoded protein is CASSEFVSSYEQYF.